This is a list of T cell receptor beta chains from one sample in a study of blood T cell repertoires in COVID-19. Libraries were prepared by immunoSEQ multiplex PCR; TCRdb keeps only in-frame clonotypes and omits some of them. The data hold about 200,000 clones, with 85% to 90% observed a single time. The sample was PBMCs or T cells enriched from blood (not recorded which). The receptors shown here come from a young man who had recovered from COVID-19. Both conserved end residues are part of each CDR3. The order of the fields is D gene, clone size, V gene, J gene, CDR3 protein, CDR3 DNA. The D gene is left open where the match is weak. Some rows mark clone size as missing; the rest say once, few, many or name a class of expanded clone.

>TRBD2|few|TRBV11-2|TRBJ2-2
CASSPSSGRAAGELFF
TGTGCCAGCAGCCCCAGTAGCGGGAGGGCCGCCGGGGAGCTGTTTTTT
>TRBD2|-|TRBV11-1|TRBJ2-1
CASSPGLVSYNEQFF
TGTGCCAGCAGCCCCGGACTAGTTTCCTACAATGAGCAGTTCTTC
>TRBD2|-|TRBV9|TRBJ2-7
CASSSGASGSLDEQYF
TGTGCCAGCAGCTCCGGGGCTAGCGGGAGTCTAGACGAGCAGTACTTC
>-|-|TRBV5-1|TRBJ2-3
CASSLRLAHSTDTQYF
TGCGCCAGCAGCTTGAGGCTAGCGCATAGCACAGATACGCAGTATTTT
>TRBD1|once|TRBV7-9|TRBJ1-2
CASSAPGQGSYGYTF
TGTGCCAGCAGCGCCCCGGGACAGGGTAGCTATGGCTACACCTTC
>TRBD2|-|TRBV24-1|TRBJ2-1
CATSGLAGDEQFF
TGTGCCACCAGTGGACTAGCGGGAGATGAGCAGTTCTTC
>-|-|TRBV30|TRBJ1-1
CAWTQGRGNTEAFF
TGTGCCTGGACCCAGGGCCGTGGCAACACTGAAGCTTTCTTT
>-|-|TRBV5-6|TRBJ2-2
CASNHLLETGELFF
TGTGCCAGCAACCACCTACTAGAAACCGGGGAGCTGTTTTTT
>-|-|TRBV28|TRBJ2-3
CASSSQGRTDTQYF
TGTGCCAGCAGTTCGCAGGGGCGAACAGATACGCAGTATTTT
>-|once|TRBV6-2/TRBV6-3|TRBJ2-2
CASSYSRGGELFF
TGTGCCAGCAGTTACTCCCGGGGCGGGGAGCTGTTTTTT
>-|-|TRBV2|TRBJ1-2
CASSEAYFTGIYGYTF
TGTGCCAGCAGTGAAGCGTATTTCACAGGCATCTATGGCTACACCTTC
>-|-|TRBV9|TRBJ1-6
CASSVGVPNSPLHF
TGTGCCAGCAGCGTAGGAGTTCCTAATTCACCCCTCCACTTT
>-|once|TRBV6-2/TRBV6-3|TRBJ2-7
CASSYQGGRQYEQYF
TGTGCCAGCAGTTATCAGGGCGGTAGACAGTACGAGCAGTACTTC
>TRBD1|few|TRBV29-1|TRBJ1-1
CSANRGDTEAFF
TGCAGCGCGAACAGGGGGGACACTGAAGCTTTCTTT
>TRBD2|-|TRBV7-8|TRBJ2-3
CASSSKQRTSGGEDTQYF
TGTGCCAGCAGCTCCAAACAACGGACTAGCGGGGGGGAGGATACGCAGTATTTT
>TRBD1|-|TRBV2|TRBJ1-1
CASCMDRSVNTEAFF
TGTGCCAGCTGTATGGACAGGTCGGTAAACACTGAAGCTTTCTTT
>-|-|TRBV3-1/TRBV3-2|TRBJ1-2
CASSSQGYGYTF
TGTGCCAGCAGCTCCCAGGGGTATGGCTACACCTTC
>TRBD1|-|TRBV9|TRBJ1-4
CASSSGQHEKLFF
TGTGCCAGCAGCTCGGGACAGCATGAAAAACTGTTTTTT
>-|-|TRBV9|TRBJ2-7
CASSVGGDSSYEQYF
TGTGCCAGCAGCGTAGGGGGGGATAGCTCCTACGAGCAGTACTTC
>TRBD2|-|TRBV5-1|TRBJ2-7
CASSPSSGGPYEQYF
TGCGCCAGCAGCCCGTCTTCGGGGGGGCCTTACGAGCAGTACTTC
>TRBD2|-|TRBV7-6|TRBJ2-2
CASSPILAGVHANTGELFF
TGTGCCAGCAGCCCGATACTAGCGGGGGTACACGCGAACACCGGGGAGCTGTTTTTT
>-|-|TRBV7-2|TRBJ2-5
CASSLVASGETQYF
TGTGCCAGCAGCTTAGTTGCGTCGGGTGAGACCCAGTACTTC
>-|-|TRBV12-3/TRBV12-4|TRBJ2-5
CASSLLPWEVQYF
TGTGCCAGCAGTTTGCTTCCGTGGGAGGTCCAGTACTTC
>-|once|TRBV28|TRBJ1-1
CASSANRFPPEAFF
TGTGCCAGCAGTGCAAACAGATTCCCTCCCGAAGCTTTCTTT
>TRBD1|-|TRBV30|TRBJ1-6
CAWGPGTDNSPLHF
TGTGCCTGGGGACCCGGGACAGATAATTCACCCCTCCACTTT
>-|-|TRBV2|TRBJ1-4
CASRGRGYEKLFF
TGTGCCAGCAGGGGCAGGGGTTATGAAAAACTGTTTTTT
>TRBD1|-|TRBV28|TRBJ2-5
CASRAQGVQETQYF
TGTGCCAGCAGGGCCCAGGGGGTGCAAGAGACCCAGTACTTC
>-|-|TRBV18|TRBJ1-3
CASSPQGNTIYF
TGTGCCAGCTCACCGCAGGGAAACACCATATATTTT
>-|-|TRBV3-1/TRBV3-2|TRBJ1-3
CASSQDLGQGNTIYF
TGTGCCAGCAGCCAAGATCTTGGACAGGGAAACACCATATATTTT
>-|few|TRBV7-2|TRBJ1-1
CASSPYVNGNTEAFF
TGTGCCAGCAGCCCTTATGTCAACGGGAACACTGAAGCTTTCTTT
>-|-|TRBV28|TRBJ1-2
CASSPGGRNYGYTF
TGTGCCAGCAGCCCGGGGGGGAGAAACTATGGCTACACCTTC
>-|-|TRBV3-1/TRBV3-2|TRBJ2-6
CASSPNTGSGANVLTF
TGTGCCAGCAGCCCAAATACAGGGTCCGGGGCCAACGTCCTGACTTTC
>-|-|TRBV19|TRBJ2-7
CASSISQARYEQYF
TGTGCCAGTAGTATAAGTCAAGCGCGCTACGAGCAGTACTTC
>TRBD2|once|TRBV14|TRBJ2-3
CASSPGLAGGRTQYF
TGTGCCAGCAGCCCGGGACTAGCGGGAGGGCGTACGCAGTATTTT
>-|-|TRBV27|TRBJ2-1
CASSLGVGNEQFF
TGTGCCAGCAGTTTAGGAGTGGGCAATGAGCAGTTCTTC
>TRBD2|-|TRBV15|TRBJ2-3
CATSRNAGDGADTQYF
TGTGCCACCAGCAGAAATGCGGGGGATGGCGCAGATACGCAGTATTTT
>TRBD2|-|TRBV29-1|TRBJ2-3
CSVGTSAKLTDTQYF
TGCAGCGTTGGGACTAGCGCGAAACTTACAGATACGCAGTATTTT
>TRBD1|-|TRBV9|TRBJ1-1
CASSVEGAGTEAFF
TGTGCCAGCAGCGTAGAGGGGGCTGGAACTGAAGCTTTCTTT